Following are 21 T cell receptor beta chains from one sample sequenced in a study of radiation and T cells in renal cell carcinoma. As to time point: baseline pretreatment blood. Specified treatment: 15 Gy SBRT to primary tumor, nephrectomy 4 weeks later. Data came from immunoSEQ multiplex PCR; TCRdb stores just in-frame clones and leaves some out. The sample holds 95,000 to 150,000 clones, approximately 78% seen once. The sample was blood, taken from a patient whose treatment included radiotherapy and nephrectomy. These receptor sequences come from a woman aged 55-75 years with renal cell carcinoma.

The chain has TRBV6-5 and TRBJ2-7; possibly TRBD1 for D (6 bases). Germline V gene sequence: CDR1 MNHEY, CDR2 SVGAGI. The CDR3 length is 15 residues. Deletions cut 6 bases from V and 2 bases from J, with 17 bases between. In nucleotides, the CDR3 is TGTGCCAGCAGGGACAGTTGGGCTCCTCCCTACGAGCAGTACTTC. This codes for CASRDSWAPPYEQYF.

This clone was picked up a small number of times. The chain employs TRBV28 and TRBJ2-2; possible D gene TRBD1, 5 bases. CDR1 is MDHEN, CDR2 SYDVKM, per germline. Trimming stripped 7 bases from V and 0 bases from J, with 12 bases between. The CDR3 contains 15 residues. CDR3 nucleotides: TGTGCCAGCAAGGGGCGGTACACGAACACCGGGGAGCTGTTTTTT. Translating gives CASKGRYTNTGELFF.

This clone was seen only once. This rearrangement joins TRBV19 to TRBJ1-2; D gene uncertain. Trimming removed 1 base at V and 9 bases at J, with 12 bases between. Germline CDR1 is LNHDA and CDR2 is SQIVND (reference sequence). The CDR3 contains 13 residues. CDR3 nucleotides: TGTGCCAGTAGTATAGTTGGGGTTATGAGCTACACCTTC. Its translation: CASSIVGVMSYTF.

The gene calls are TRBV29-1 and TRBJ1-3; 9 bases fit TRBD1. The V gene end was trimmed by 1 base and the J gene end by 4 bases; junction bases not matched to a gene: 8. The CDR3 is 16 residues long. CDR1 is SQVTM, CDR2 ANQGSEA, per germline. The CDR3 spells CSVEGPQGAAGNTIYF. DNA of the CDR3: TGCAGCGTTGAAGGCCCACAGGGGGCTGCCGGAAACACCATATATTTT.

This clone has only one observation. The chain employs TRBV2 and TRBJ2-1, with D hard to call. CDR3 size: 12 residues. With 7 bases removed from V and 12 bases from J, the gap between germline ends came to 16 bases. The germline V gene has CDR1 SNHLY and CDR2 FYNNEI. The DNA for the CDR3 is TGTGCCAGCACTCAGGAGAGCCGGCGGCAGTTCTTC. Translated: CASTQESRRQFF.

J is TRBJ1-4 and V is TRBV30; 9 nucleotides line up with TRBD1. This CDR3 has 14 residues. Losses at the gene ends were 2 bases for V and 8 bases for J; bases not matched to a gene: 6. CDR1 is GTSNPN and CDR2 is SVGIG in the germline V gene (reference sequence). In DNA form, the CDR3 reads TGTGCCTGGAGTAAGACAGGGGGTCGAGAAAAACTGTTTTTT. This translates into CAWSKTGGREKLFF.

This chain joins TRBV5-1 and TRBJ1-3, with 8 bases that match TRBD1. Germline V CDR1 and CDR2: SGHRS, YFSETQ. The CDR3 is 14 amino acids. The J segment lost 6 bases and the V segment lost 3 bases, leaving 5 bases of the junction unmatched. CDR3 sequence (DNA): TGCGCCAGCAGCTCTCCGGACAGGGAAAACACCATATATTTT. Encoded protein: CASSSPDRENTIYF.

CDR3 sequence: CASSPLSRGGRHEQYF. The CDR3 DNA sequence: TGTGCCAGCAGCCCCCTCTCGAGGGGCGGACGGCACGAGCAGTACTTC. The rearrangement joins TRBV7-9 to TRBJ2-7, with D perhaps given as TRBD1 or TRBD2 (5 bases each). Trimming took off 5 bases at V and 5 bases at J, with 22 bases between the two ends. The CDR3 contains 16 residues. Per germline, CDR1 SEHNR and CDR2 FQNEAQ (reference sequence).

This chain joins TRBV9 and TRBJ1-6; D possibly corresponds to TRBD1 (5 bases). The CDR3 is 13 amino acids. The germline V gene has CDR1 SGDLS and CDR2 YYNGEE. V was clipped by 2 bases and J by 7 bases, with 7 bases between them. This CDR3 is CASSVGANSPLHF. For the CDR3, the DNA is TGTGCCAGCAGCGTTGGGGCCAATTCACCCCTCCACTTT.

This sequence joins TRBV7-2 and TRBJ1-6, with TRBD1 as a possible D gene (5 bases). The V gene lost 5 bases and the J gene lost 10 bases, with 21 bases spanning the gap. The germline V gene encodes CDR1 SGHTA and CDR2 FQGNSA. The CDR3 is made up of 16 amino acids. The CDR3 spells CASSPSSGRAGSPLHF. CDR3 DNA sequence: TGTGCCAGCAGCCCCTCCTCGGGCAGGGCAGGCTCACCCCTCCACTTT. Drawing the rest from reference TRBV7-2 and TRBJ1-6, the complete variable domain is GAGVSQSPSNKVTEKGKDVELRCDPISGHTALYWYRQSLGQGLEFLIYFQGNSAPDKSGLPSDRFSAERTGGSVSTLTIQRTQQEDSAVYLCASSPSSGRAGSPLHFGNGTRLTVT.

This clone has a handful of counts. This chain joins TRBV28 and TRBJ2-7, with D perhaps TRBD2 (6 bases). Looked up from germline, CDR1 is MDHEN and CDR2 is SYDVKM. V gave up 1 base and J gave up 6 bases, with 16 bases separating them. The CDR3 runs to 15 residues. CDR3 in amino acids: CASSLSAGSGAEQYF. Here the CDR3 DNA reads TGTGCCAGCAGTTTATCCGCCGGGAGCGGCGCCGAGCAGTACTTC.

CDR3 residues: CASTLVRTQETQYF. CDR3 coding DNA: TGTGCCAGCACCCTGGTGCGGACGCAAGAGACCCAGTACTTC. The V call is TRBV28, the J call TRBJ2-5, with unresolved D. The CDR3 totals 14 residues. Trimming took 7 bases from V and 2 from J, leaving 14 bases between them. Germline values: CDR1 MDHEN, CDR2 SYDVKM. Drawing the rest from reference TRBV28 and TRBJ2-5, the complete variable domain is DVKVTQSSRYLVKRTGEKVFLECVQDMDHENMFWYRQDPGLGLRLIYFSYDVKMKEKGDIPEGYSVSREKKERFSLILESASTNQTSMYLCASTLVRTQETQYFGPGTRLLVL.

The rearrangement links TRBV30 to TRBJ2-3; 7 nucleotides agree with TRBD2. The CDR3 consists of 16 residues. Germline V gene sequence: CDR1 GTSNPN, CDR2 SVGIG (reference sequence). V lost 0 bases, J lost 4 bases, and 10 bases stayed unmatched. The CDR3 DNA reads as TGTGCCTGGAGTGTATCCATAGCGGGTGTGTCAGATACGCAGTATTTT. Protein sequence: CAWSVSIAGVSDTQYF.

The V call is TRBV28, the J call TRBJ2-7; D gene uncertain. The ends were cut back, 10 bases at V and 3 bases at J, with 10 bases in the middle. CDR3 length: 11 residues. CDR1 and CDR2 from the germline V gene are MDHEN and SYDVKM. The CDR3 reads CAILTDYEQYF. As DNA, the CDR3 is TGTGCCATCCTTACGGACTACGAGCAGTACTTC.

The table lists this clone with a count of one. The chain joins TRBV27 to TRBJ1-2; unclear D gene. V dropped 5 bases and J dropped 5 bases, with 18 bases sitting between them. CDR3 size: 15 residues. Germline CDR1 MNHEY, CDR2 SMNVEV (reference sequence). The CDR3 is CASSLKVGLLYGYTF. The CDR3 DNA reads TGTGCCAGCAGTCTCAAGGTGGGCCTTCTTTATGGCTACACCTTC.

V usage is TRBV29-1 and J usage is TRBJ2-5, with 10 positions matching TRBD1. The CDR3 extends over 15 amino acids. V lost 7 bases and J lost 9; bases outside the gene matches: 17. The germline CDR1 and CDR2 sequences are SQVTM and ANQGSEA. CDR3 sequence reads: CSAVTGTGAGWAQYF. CDR3 bases: TGCAGCGCCGTTACCGGGACAGGGGCCGGGTGGGCCCAGTACTTC.

V gene TRBV5-1 combines with J gene TRBJ2-5, with D possibly being TRBD1 (5 bases). CDR1 and CDR2 from the germline V gene are SGHRS and YFSETQ. The CDR3 has 14 residues. Between the trimmed V and J ends, which lost 4 bases and 1 base, there was a span of 11 bases. CDR3 DNA sequence: TGCGCCAGCAGCCCCACAGGAGCCCAAGAGACCCAGTACTTC. Translation gives CASSPTGAQETQYF.

In the case of this clone: The same CDR3 can be traced to other DNA sequences in this sample. V is TRBV9 and J is TRBJ2-7, with D tentatively TRBD2 (6 bases). This CDR3 has 13 amino acids. With 4 bases removed from V and 7 bases from J, the gap between germline ends came to 15 bases. In germline, CDR1 is SGDLS, CDR2 YYNGEE. As DNA, the CDR3 is TGTGCCAGCAGCCCGCGGGACGGCTATGAGCAGTACTTC. Protein sequence: CASSPRDGYEQYF.

J is TRBJ1-1 and V is TRBV29-1, with 7 nucleotides matching TRBD1. The CDR3 is 13 residues long. V was clipped by 8 bases and J by 1 base; unmatched bases: 7. The V gene's germline CDR1 is SQVTM and CDR2 ANQGSEA. The CDR3 is CSIRDSRNTEAFF. DNA for the CDR3: TGCAGCATACGGGACAGTAGGAACACTGAAGCTTTCTTT.

V and J are TRBV2 and TRBJ1-1; 7 bases align to TRBD1. The germline gives CDR1 SNHLY, CDR2 FYNNEI. There are 13 residues in the CDR3. V gave up 6 bases and J gave up 1 base; unmatched junction bases: 2. CDR3 bases: TGTGCCAGCAGGACAGGGCGGAACACTGAAGCTTTCTTT. This codes for CASRTGRNTEAFF.

This sequence joins TRBV2 and TRBJ1-2, with 11 positions matching TRBD1. The CDR3 is made up of 14 amino acids. Germline trimming cut 7 bases from V and 5 bases from J; bases unmatched to any gene: 6. Germline CDR1 is SNHLY and CDR2 is FYNNEI. The CDR3 sequence: CASKGTGGYYGYTF. The CDR3 DNA reads TGTGCCAGCAAAGGGACAGGGGGATATTATGGCTACACCTTC.